This T cell receptor beta chain comes out of a study of T cell repertoires in ileal Crohn's disease (dated 2019 in TCRdb). Describing the broader study: Median disease duration was about eight years, and around 35% of patients were identified as active smokers at the time of surgery. Surgery was performed for a complication in all patients, with stricturing disease in around 60% and penetrating disease in roughly 40%. M6 samples consisted of neoterminal ileum biopsies collected during postoperative colonoscopy. Endoscopic postoperative recurrence was defined as a Rutgeerts score above i0. Roughly half of the patients were given postoperative therapy, with 15 to 20 on anti-TNF agents and about a dozen on thiopurines. A total of around 150 mucosal samples from approximately 57 patients were sequenced, with samples obtained at several locations on the surgical specimen and at postoperative endoscopy. TCR repertoire analysis was done in about 57 Crohn's disease patients from a prospective multicentre cohort. The study was conducted in parallel with a multicentre cohort that was designed to identify predictors of early endoscopic recurrence following ileocolonic resection.

The time point label for this specimen denotes: neoterminal ileum biopsy at postoperative endoscopy, about 6 months after surgery. To be eligible, patients had to be adults with ileal or ileocolonic Crohn's disease and an indication for ileocolonic resection. Whole ileal mucosal biopsies were stored frozen at -80°C before DNA extraction. Genomic DNA was extracted from frozen whole biopsies using a TRizol-based method and was quantified with a NanoDrop 2000 spectrophotometer. Beyond this particular receptor, the publication reports: Compared with non-smokers, patients who were active smokers at surgery showed a significantly higher proportion of clonal expansions (approximately 26% vs 17%, p=0.02). Higher high-frequency clone percentages at surgery were associated with endoscopic recurrence; all patients with clonality above 26.8% (18/57) had recurrence. Within the first year after surgery, the timing of postoperative endoscopy varied, and the median delay was about 6.6 months. Only a subgroup of patients, of unstated size, had their mucosal CD4 and CD8 T cells sorted and sequenced. Sorted CD8 T cells carried more high-frequency clones than CD4 T cells, suggesting mucosal expansions were mainly CD8.

Five hundred nanograms of biopsy DNA per sample were submitted for commercial TCRB immunosequencing. Adaptive Biotechnology amplified CDR3 regions from genomic DNA with a two-step multiplex PCR that controlled for amplification bias. In the first PCR, primers covered every V and J gene segment, and in the second PCR, barcodes and Illumina adapters were added. CDR3 libraries were sequenced using an Illumina instrument. Under the source paper's analysis protocol: The analysis used both the pipelines supplied by the vendor and custom analysis of the raw data in R/Bioconductor with R version 3.3.0. Clonality, which ranges from 0 to 1, was calculated as the inverse of the normalised Shannon entropy across all productive clones. The repertoire share taken up by the top 100 clones defined high-frequency clones, and only clones that passed a 95% confidence test were kept. Repertoire diversity was measured with the Simpson index, and overlap between samples was measured with the Morisita-Horn index. The table was pulled from immuneACCESS by TCRdb, which kept in-frame rearrangements only. Such tables lose some clones; where checked, under half of the loss comes from unresolved V genes, and the rest has no known cause. V, J and clone size are taken as reported in that table, and D and trimming were inferred from the DNA itself. For this sample the table gives roughly 62,000 clones, of which roughly 91% were detected only once. The ten largest clonotypes hold roughly 2% of the sample.

About this clone: Its antigen remains undetermined. Base qualities are missing; no much larger clone stands one base away.

V loses 7 bases at its end and J loses 7 bases; junction bases beyond the gene matches: 12. Inclusive of the bounding cysteine and phenylalanine, the CDR3 is 15 residues long. The retained sequence is limited to the CDR3, 45 bases, with the frame set at the first base. CDR1 SNHLY and CDR2 FYNNEI were looked up in the germline V gene. The specimen was ileal tissue. The clonotype originates from an adult with Crohn's disease. The rearranged chain carries TRBV2 and TRBJ1-4; TRBD1 fits 7 bases in the junction. The CDR3 protein sequence reads: CASTQRQGPAEKLFF. The nucleotide sequence is TGTGCCAGCACCCAAAGACAGGGACCGGCTGAAAAACTGTTTTTT.